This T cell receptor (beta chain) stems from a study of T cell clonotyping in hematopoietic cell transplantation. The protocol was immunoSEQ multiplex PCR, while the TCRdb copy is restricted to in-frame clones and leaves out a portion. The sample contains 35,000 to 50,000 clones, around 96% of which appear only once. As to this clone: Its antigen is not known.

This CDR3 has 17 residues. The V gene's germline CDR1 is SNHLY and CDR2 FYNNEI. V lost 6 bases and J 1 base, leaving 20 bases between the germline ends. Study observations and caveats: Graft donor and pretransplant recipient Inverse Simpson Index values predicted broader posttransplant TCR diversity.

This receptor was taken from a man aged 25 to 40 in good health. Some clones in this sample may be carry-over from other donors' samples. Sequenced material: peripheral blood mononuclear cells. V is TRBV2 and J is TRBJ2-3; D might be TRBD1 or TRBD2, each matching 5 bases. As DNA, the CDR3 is TGTGCCAGCAGCGAGAGAAGGGGAGTATTGGGCACAGATACGCAGTATTTT. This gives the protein CASSERRGVLGTDTQYF.